This entry lists 5 T cell receptor beta chains sequenced from one sample in a study of blood T cell repertoires in COVID-19. The table came from immunoSEQ multiplex PCR; TCRdb's copy has only in-frame clones and leaves some out. The top ten hold around 1.1% of the sample, which has about 300,000 clones, about nine tenths seen once. The sequenced material came from PBMCs or T cells enriched from blood (not recorded which). The receptors stem from a woman aged 25 to 45 who had recovered from COVID-19.

Here the CDR3 reads CASSLTPAGFDEQFF. CDR3 sequence (DNA): TGTGCCAGCAGCTTAACGCCCGCCGGGTTCGATGAGCAGTTCTTC. The V and J genes are TRBV7-3 and TRBJ2-1; no definite D call. The length of the CDR3 is 15 residues. Trimming removed 0 bases from V and 8 bases from J, with 14 bases in between. Germline assignment: CDR1 SGHTA and CDR2 FQGTGA.

This chain uses TRBV6-5 with TRBJ1-2, with D unclear. Germline loops: CDR1 MNHEY, CDR2 SVGAGI. This CDR3 is built from 15 residues. Trimming left V 6 bases short and J 0 bases short, with 14 bases between. The CDR3 region is CASRPGRASNYGYTF. CDR3 nucleotide sequence: TGTGCCAGCAGACCCGGGAGGGCCTCTAACTATGGCTACACCTTC.

V gene TRBV30 combines with J gene TRBJ1-6; D possibly corresponds to TRBD1 (5 bases). Germline V CDR1 and CDR2: GTSNPN, SVGIG (reference sequence). The germline V and J ends were trimmed by 0 bases and 7 bases, with 7 bases remaining between them. This CDR3 has 13 amino acids. CDR3 in amino acids: CAWSVQGNSPLHF. Here the CDR3 DNA reads TGTGCCTGGAGTGTCCAGGGAAATTCACCCCTCCACTTT. The whole variable domain, filled in from reference TRBV30 and TRBJ1-6, reads SQTIHQWPATLVQPVGSPLSLECTVEGTSNPNLYWYRQAAGRGLQLLFYSVGIGQISSEVPQNLSASRPQDRQFILSSKKLLLSDSGFYLCAWSVQGNSPLHFGNGTRLTVT.

This clone was seen once. This chain connects TRBV19 to TRBJ1-1, with D maybe TRBD1 (6 bases). V dropped 5 bases and J dropped 4 bases, with 14 bases sitting between them. The germline V gene encodes CDR1 LNHDA and CDR2 SQIVND (reference sequence). The CDR3 is 14 residues long. CDR3 in amino acids: CASSANRVVTEAFF. For the CDR3, the DNA is TGTGCCAGTAGTGCCAACAGGGTGGTCACTGAAGCTTTCTTT.

J is TRBJ1-2 and V is TRBV6-5; 7 nucleotides agree with TRBD1. The CDR3 has 13 amino acids. CDR1 is MNHEY, CDR2 SVGAGI, per germline. Trimming took 8 bases from V and 4 from J; bases not matched to a gene: 7. As DNA, the CDR3 is TGTGCCAGCTCTGACAGGGACGGCTATGGCTACACCTTC. Protein product: CASSDRDGYGYTF.